This TCR beta chain was found in a study of shared clonotypes between healthy human individuals. General observations from the study: In a handful of donors, approximately 5% of naive CD4 clonotypes appeared in common. Sampling was confined to blood; repertoires within tissues likely differ.

Germline lookup yields CDR1 SEHNR and CDR2 FQNEAQ (reference sequence). V was pared by 5 bases and J by 3 bases, with 10 bases between. CDR3 length: 14 residues. This clone has only one observation. Its cognate antigen is unknown. Approximately 220 ng DNA, approximately 31,000 T cell genomes, went into each sorted-subset replicate PCR. The protocol was immunoSEQ multiplex PCR, while the TCRdb copy is restricted to in-frame clones and leaves out a portion. The repertoire consists of 550,000 to 600,000 clones, with 95% to 98% occurring once and the leading ten covering 0.3%. CD45RO-negative cells were positively selected for CCR7, leaving out terminally differentiated effector memory CD45RA+ cells. The donors, healthy adults who were HIV-negative, had experienced no recent acute infections or vaccinations.

This clonotype was sampled from a man younger than 45 in good health. The chain couples TRBV7-9 to TRBJ1-4; TRBD1 might be the D (6 bases). Input material: naive CD8+ T cells sorted from blood. The DNA of the CDR3 is TGTGCCAGCAGCCGACAGGAGCCTAATGAAAAACTGTTTTTT. Translation gives CASSRQEPNEKLFF.